These 31 T cell receptor beta chains share one sample of origin, sequenced in a study of blood T cell repertoires in COVID-19. Clones were sequenced by immunoSEQ multiplex PCR, and TCRdb holds only the in-frame ones, with some missing. The data hold a few hundred thousand clones, with 85% observed a single time. Sequencing was carried out using peripheral blood. These receptors all come from a woman between 18 and 30 years old with acute or convalescent COVID-19.

Here the CDR3 DNA reads TGTGCCAGCAGCAATCACAGGGACACTGAAGCTTTCTTT. Its protein is CASSNHRDTEAFF. The chain joins TRBV12-3 or TRBV12-4 to TRBJ1-1; tentatively, D is TRBD1 (6 bases). This CDR3 contains 13 residues. Trimming stripped 6 bases from V and 3 bases from J, with 11 bases between.

The table lists this clone with a count of one. V usage is TRBV27 and J usage is TRBJ2-1, with 12 bases identical to TRBD2. CDR1 MNHEY and CDR2 SMNVEV come from the germline V gene (reference sequence). Unmatched junction bases numbered 12, after V lost 4 bases and J lost 8 bases. The length of the CDR3 is 17 residues. CDR3 sequence reads: CASSSPTTSGSRDEQFF. In DNA, the CDR3 is TGTGCCAGCAGTTCCCCGACGACTAGCGGGAGTAGGGATGAGCAGTTCTTC.

The gene calls are TRBV12-3 or TRBV12-4 and TRBJ1-1; the D gene is possibly TRBD1 (6 bases). The CDR3 contains 13 residues. The V end was cut by 6 bases, the J end by 6 bases, with 14 bases between. In DNA form, the CDR3 reads TGTGCCAGCAGAAACATACAGGGTCCTGAAGCTTTCTTT. Translation: CASRNIQGPEAFF.

The chain employs TRBV19 and TRBJ1-1, with D possibly TRBD1 on 5 matching bases. The CDR3 is 16 amino acids. The V end lost 5 bases, the J end lost 0 bases, and 16 bases lay between the germline ends. Germline values: CDR1 LNHDA, CDR2 SQIVND (reference sequence). The CDR3: CASSPPGQYMNTEAFF. CDR3 DNA: TGTGCCAGTAGTCCTCCAGGGCAGTACATGAACACTGAAGCTTTCTTT.

The chain joins TRBV4-1 to TRBJ2-3; D uncertain. Trimming removed 1 base at V and 2 bases at J, with 10 bases between. CDR3 length: 15 amino acids. CDR1 is MGHRA and CDR2 is YSYEKL in the germline V gene. The CDR3 here is CASSQVVQFTDTQYF. In DNA form, the CDR3 reads TGCGCCAGCAGCCAAGTTGTTCAGTTCACAGATACGCAGTATTTT.

The chain has TRBV23-1 and TRBJ1-2; possibly TRBD1 for D (5 bases). TRBV23-1 is sorted into the ORF group, with uncertain function. V shed 11 bases and J shed 4 bases, with 17 bases lying between them. This CDR3 spans 13 amino acids. The CDR3 region is CALPAGQSYGYTF. Written as DNA, the CDR3 is TGCGCCCTTCCAGCAGGGCAGAGCTATGGCTACACCTTC.

The chain links TRBV5-8 to TRBJ1-3, with D possibly TRBD1 on 6 matching bases. This CDR3 spans 16 amino acids. V lost 3 bases to trimming and J lost 3 bases, with 16 bases between them. Germline loops: CDR1 SGHTS, CDR2 YDEGEE. The CDR3 nucleotides are TGTGCCAGCAGCTCTTTTGGTGGGGGCTTTGGAAACACCATATATTTT. Its translation is CASSSFGGGFGNTIYF.

The chain recombines TRBV4-1 with TRBJ1-1; no firm D call. The V end lost 1 base, the J end lost 5 bases, and 11 bases lay between the germline ends. Germline CDR1 is MGHRA and CDR2 is YSYEKL. The CDR3 is made up of 14 amino acids. Here the CDR3 reads CASSQAREATEAFF. CDR3 bases: TGCGCCAGCAGCCAAGCCAGAGAGGCGACTGAAGCTTTCTTT.

The V call is TRBV4-2, the J call TRBJ2-7; 11 bases fit TRBD2. V shed 4 bases, J shed 1 base, and the junction held 9 bases outside the gene matches. CDR1 is LGHNA, CDR2 YNFKEQ, per germline. The CDR3 totals 17 residues. The CDR3 spells CASSPRPTSGGSYEQYF. The DNA of the CDR3 is TGTGCCAGCAGCCCGCGACCAACTAGCGGGGGTTCCTACGAGCAGTACTTC.

The rearrangement links TRBV5-8 to TRBJ2-6; weak D call: TRBD1 (5 bases). V lost 2 bases and J lost 0, with 9 bases in between. This CDR3 is built from 16 residues. The germline V gene has CDR1 SGHTS and CDR2 YDEGEE. CDR3 residues: CASSLGHPSGANVLTF. CDR3 DNA sequence: TGTGCCAGCAGCTTAGGACATCCCTCTGGGGCCAACGTCCTGACTTTC.

V is TRBV25-1 and J is TRBJ1-4; unclear D gene. There are 12 residues in the CDR3. V was pared by 6 bases and J by 8 bases, with 10 bases between. CDR1 and CDR2 from the germline V gene are MGHDK and SYGVNS. The CDR3 sequence: CASSHGEEKLFF. As DNA, the CDR3 is TGTGCCAGCAGCCATGGGGAGGAAAAACTGTTTTTT.

The V gene is TRBV2, the J gene TRBJ1-5; D call uncertain. Per the germline V gene, CDR1 is SNHLY and CDR2 is FYNNEI. V shed 5 bases and J shed 0 bases, with 17 bases lying between them. This CDR3 comprises 17 residues. CDR3 protein: CASSLFGGQDSNQPQHF. The CDR3 DNA reads TGTGCCAGCAGTTTATTTGGCGGGCAAGATAGCAATCAGCCCCAGCATTTT.

The chain couples TRBV29-1 to TRBJ2-7; 9 bases fit TRBD2. Germline lookup yields CDR1 SQVTM and CDR2 ANQGSEA. This CDR3 is 14 amino acids long. This CDR3 reads CGWSAAGGFGEQYF. The CDR3 DNA follows: TGCGGGTGGTCGGCAGCGGGAGGCTTTGGGGAGCAGTACTTC.

A remark on this clone: The same CDR3 arises from other DNA sequences in this sample as well. This sequence joins TRBV9 and TRBJ1-1; the D gene is possibly TRBD1 (6 bases). This CDR3 comprises 13 residues. CDR1 SGDLS and CDR2 YYNGEE come from the germline V gene. The ends were cut back, 0 bases at V and 5 bases at J, with 8 bases in the middle. CDR3 sequence: CASSVERGTEAFF. The CDR3 DNA sequence: TGTGCCAGCAGCGTAGAAAGGGGGACTGAAGCTTTCTTT.

CDR3 sequence (DNA): TGTGCCAGTAGTCCGGACAGGGGCGCAACTAATGAAAAACTGTTTTTT. Protein: CASSPDRGATNEKLFF. The chain joins TRBV19 to TRBJ1-4; the match to TRBD1 covers 9 bases. From germline, CDR1 is LNHDA and CDR2 SQIVND (reference sequence). This CDR3 comprises 16 residues. The ends lost 5 bases at V and 0 bases at J; junction bases unmatched: 4.

The CDR3 reads CASSLRLAGGQETQYF. CDR3 sequence (DNA): TGTGCCAGCAGCCTTCGACTAGCGGGAGGCCAAGAGACCCAGTACTTC. V usage is TRBV3-1 (or the pseudogene TRBV3-2) and J usage is TRBJ2-5; 13 nucleotides line up with TRBD2. V was pared by 4 bases and J by 1 base, with 3 bases of the junction left unmatched. Germline V gene sequence: CDR1 LGHDT, CDR2 YNNKEL (reference sequence). The CDR3 is 16 amino acids.

This clone occurred a few times. V and J are TRBV7-2 and TRBJ2-2; 7 bases map to TRBD1. The CDR3 covers 15 residues. Trimming removed 3 bases from V and 4 bases from J; junction bases left unmatched: 5. Germline V lookup: CDR1 SGHTA, CDR2 FQGNSA. The CDR3 protein is CASSLRQGTTGELFF. CDR3 DNA sequence: TGTGCCAGCAGCTTGAGACAGGGTACCACCGGGGAGCTGTTTTTT.

V and J are TRBV7-3 and TRBJ2-7, with 7 bases identical to TRBD1. The germline CDR1 and CDR2 sequences are SGHTA and FQGTGA. CDR3 length: 16 amino acids. The junction had 13 bases not matched to a gene; V was cut back by 5 bases and J by 3 bases. The CDR3 sequence: CASSLLPTGWLYEQYF. The CDR3 region has the DNA TGTGCCAGCAGCCTCCTACCGACAGGGTGGCTCTACGAGCAGTACTTC.

The chain employs TRBV5-3 and TRBJ1-2; D perhaps matches TRBD1 (5 bases). TRBV5-3 is given ORF status, its function remaining uncertain. V lost 4 bases and J lost 3, with 22 bases in between. This CDR3 spans 17 amino acids. The CDR3 region has the DNA TGTGCCAGAAGCCTAGGACGGAGGGGAGCCGGGGACTATGGCTACACCTTC. It codes for CARSLGRRGAGDYGYTF.

This clone was observed a few times. This rearrangement joins TRBV6-4 to TRBJ1-5, with D perhaps matching TRBD1 (6 bases). The V end was cut by 6 bases, the J end by 15 bases, with 15 bases between. From germline, CDR1 is MRHNA and CDR2 SNTAGT. The CDR3 is 11 residues long. The CDR3 sequence: CASSNGGGGHF. The DNA of the CDR3 is TGTGCCAGCAGCAACGGCGGGGGCGGGCATTTT.

The table lists this clone with a few counts. The chain employs TRBV27 and TRBJ1-2, with D perhaps TRBD1 (6 bases). The ends were cut back, 5 bases at V and 8 bases at J, with 15 bases in the middle. CDR3 length equals 13 residues. CDR1 is MNHEY, CDR2 SMNVEV, per germline (reference sequence). The CDR3 region is CASSETGRGGYTF. The CDR3 DNA is TGTGCCAGCAGTGAGACAGGCCGGGGAGGCTACACCTTC.

CDR3: CASGGGAEPYNEQFF. The CDR3 nucleotides read TGTGCTAGTGGTGGGGGGGCAGAGCCTTACAATGAGCAGTTCTTC. The chain carries TRBV12-5 and TRBJ2-1, with D possibly being TRBD2 (7 bases). The CDR3 has 15 amino acids. With 5 bases removed from V and 4 bases from J, the gap between germline ends came to 15 bases. Germline V CDR1 and CDR2: LGHNT, FRNRAP.

This clone appeared a single time. J is TRBJ2-1 and V is TRBV5-6; TRBD1 aligns across 7 bases. CDR1 is SGHDT and CDR2 is YYEEEE in the germline V gene. Trimming took 2 bases from V and 3 from J; bases not matched to a gene: 2. CDR3 length equals 14 residues. The CDR3: CASSFGTVYNEQFF. CDR3 coding DNA: TGTGCCAGCAGCTTCGGGACAGTCTACAATGAGCAGTTCTTC. Full variable domain (outside the CDR3, taken from reference TRBV5-6 and TRBJ2-1): DAGVTQSPTHLIKTRGQQVTLRCSPKSGHDTVSWYQQALGQGPQFIFQYYEEEERQRGNFPDRFSGHQFPNYSSELNVNALLLGDSALYLCASSFGTVYNEQFFGPGTRLTVL.

The chain couples TRBV5-4 to TRBJ1-2, with 8 bases fitting TRBD1. The ends lost 2 bases at V and 5 bases at J; junction bases unmatched: 5. Per germline, CDR1 SGHNT and CDR2 YYREEE (reference sequence). The CDR3 has 14 residues. This CDR3 reads CASSFPGGAYGYTF. CDR3 DNA: TGTGCCAGCAGCTTCCCAGGGGGCGCATATGGCTACACCTTC.

This chain uses TRBV7-9 with TRBJ2-5; perhaps TRBD2 as D (5 bases). With 4 bases removed from V and 5 bases from J, the gap between germline ends came to 17 bases. Germline values: CDR1 SEHNR, CDR2 FQNEAQ (reference sequence). The CDR3 loop spans 15 amino acids. The CDR3 is CASSSPGSPRETQYF. The CDR3 DNA is TGTGCCAGCAGCTCACCGGGGAGCCCCAGGGAGACCCAGTACTTC. Combining the CDR3 with reference TRBV7-9 and TRBJ2-5 gives the whole variable domain DTGVSQNPRHKITKRGQNVTFRCDPISEHNRLYWYRQTLGQGPEFLTYFQNEAQLEKSRLLSDRFSAERPKGSFSTLEIQRTEQGDSAMYLCASSSPGSPRETQYFGPGTRLLVL.

This clone appeared once. This chain uses TRBV11-2 with TRBJ2-2; 9 bases are shared with TRBD2. The CDR3 is made up of 18 amino acids. With 3 bases clipped from V and 3 bases from J, the junction kept 11 bases outside the gene matches. The germline gives CDR1 SGHAT, CDR2 FQNNGV. CDR3 amino acids: CASSLPHERGVYTGELFF. The CDR3 region has the DNA TGTGCCAGCAGCTTGCCCCACGAGCGGGGGGTCTACACCGGGGAGCTGTTTTTT.

This sequence joins TRBV5-8 and TRBJ1-4, with D perhaps matching TRBD1 (6 bases). CDR1 is SGHTS and CDR2 is YDEGEE in the germline V gene. CDR3 length equals 16 residues. V dropped 3 bases and J dropped 6 bases, with 18 bases sitting between them. The CDR3 region has the DNA TGTGCCAGCAGCTCCGCTGGGGACACGTCCCATGAAAAACTGTTTTTT. This encodes CASSSAGDTSHEKLFF.

The J gene is TRBJ1-1, the V gene TRBV6-6; D ambiguous. The CDR3 loop spans 14 amino acids. Germline-derived CDR1 and CDR2 are MNHNY and SVGAGI (reference sequence). The germline V and J ends were trimmed by 5 bases and 1 base, with 11 bases remaining between them. CDR3 sequence: CASSTTASNTEAFF. CDR3 nucleotides: TGTGCCAGCAGTACCACAGCTTCGAACACTGAAGCTTTCTTT.

V is TRBV5-5 and J is TRBJ2-5; tentatively, D is TRBD1 (6 bases). V was clipped by 4 bases and J by 4 bases, with 14 bases between them. This CDR3 region has 14 residues. The germline gives CDR1 SGHKS, CDR2 YYEKEE (reference sequence). CDR3 sequence (DNA): TGTGCCAGCAGCCCCCGACAGGCCGCAGAGACCCAGTACTTC. This codes for CASSPRQAAETQYF. The full variable domain, completed using reference TRBV5-5 and TRBJ2-5, is DAGVTQSPTHLIKTRGQQVTLRCSPISGHKSVSWYQQVLGQGPQFIFQYYEKEERGRGNFPDRFSARQFPNYSSELNVNALLLGDSALYLCASSPRQAAETQYFGPGTRLLVL.

This chain links TRBV4-1 with TRBJ2-3; no firm D call. V lost 0 bases to trimming and J lost 1 base, with 5 bases between them. The CDR3 runs to 14 residues. Germline values: CDR1 MGHRA, CDR2 YSYEKL. The CDR3 sequence: CASSQEQGTDTQYF. The CDR3, as DNA: TGCGCCAGCAGCCAAGAGCAGGGCACAGATACGCAGTATTTT.

The chain is built from TRBV24-1 and TRBJ2-5; weak D call: TRBD2 (5 bases). The V gene lost 0 bases and the J gene lost 1 base, with 11 bases spanning the gap. The CDR3 is made up of 16 amino acids. Per the germline V gene, CDR1 is KGHDR and CDR2 is SFDVKD. The CDR3 DNA reads TGTGCCACCAGTGATTTGCGGGCAGGACTCCAAGAGACCCAGTACTTC. Protein product: CATSDLRAGLQETQYF.